This is a list of T cell receptor beta chains from one sample in a study of T cells in Graves' hyperthyroidism and ophthalmopathy. MiXCR was run by TCRdb on the multiplex PCR reads, yielding one entry per CDR3 protein. The sample gives about 560,000 distinct CDR3 sequences, 15% to 17% of which show up once; less than 9.5% is in the top ten. Material: blood. The receptors were gathered from a woman younger than 45 with Graves' hyperthyroidism. Each CDR3 is given with its conserved first and last residue. Each record gives: clone size, D gene, CDR3 length, J gene, V gene, CDR3 protein, CDR3 DNA. A D gene is named only where the DNA matches it firmly. Clone sizes are given selectively: once, few, many, or a class where the clone is expanded.

few	TRBD1	15	TRBJ1-5	TRBV4-1	CASSQTGTANQPQHF	TGCGCCAGCAGCCAAACCGGGACAGCCAATCAGCCCCAGCATTTT
-	TRBD2	19	TRBJ2-7	TRBV6-5	CASSYSIGLAGGGAYEQYF	TGTGCCAGCAGTTACTCGATAGGACTAGCGGGAGGAGGAGCCTACGAGCAGTACTTC
many	TRBD1	14	TRBJ2-7	TRBV27	CASADRGLTYEQYF	TGTGCCAGTGCTGACAGGGGGCTCACCTACGAGCAGTACTTC
many	-	11	TRBJ2-5	TRBV11-2	CASSEQETQYF	TGTGCCAGCAGCGAACAAGAGACCCAGTACTTC
few	-	15	TRBJ2-5	TRBV20-1	CSATDTRGLKETQYF	TGCAGTGCTACTGATACACGAGGTCTAAAAGAGACCCAGTACTTC
-	TRBD1	16	TRBJ2-2	TRBV10-3	CAISEVGRGPAGELLF	TGTGCCATCAGTGAGGTGGGCAGGGGGCCGGCCGGGGAGCTGCTTTTT
few	TRBD1	16	TRBJ1-5	TRBV9	CASSVGGDRFGQPQHF	TGTGCCAGCAGCGTAGGAGGGGACAGGTTCGGTCAGCCCCAGCATTTT
many	TRBD1	15	TRBJ2-7	TRBV20-1	CSARDSDRGSYEQYF	TGCAGTGCTAGAGATTCCGACAGGGGGTCCTACGAGCAGTACTTC
many	-	14	TRBJ2-7	TRBV5-1	CASSLGPTGREQYF	TGCGCCAGCAGCTTGGGGCCCACAGGACGCGAGCAGTACTTC
many	-	16	TRBJ2-1	TRBV5-1	CASSLITLGMNNEQFF	TGCGCCAGCAGCTTAATTACGCTCGGGATGAACAATGAGCAGTTCTTC
many	-	12	TRBJ2-7	TRBV7-3	CASSLMGREQYF	TGTGCCAGCAGCTTAATGGGAAGAGAGCAGTACTTC
many	TRBD1	15	TRBJ1-2	TRBV7-2	CASSLDRGLQDGYTF	TGTGCCAGCAGCTTAGACAGGGGGCTGCAAGATGGCTACACCTTC
many	TRBD1	14	TRBJ2-7	TRBV6-1	CASGDRVAAYEQYF	TGTGCCAGTGGGGACAGGGTAGCAGCATACGAGCAGTACTTC
many	-	16	TRBJ1-1	TRBV3-1	CASSQDGQVTNTEAFF	TGTGCCAGCAGCCAAGATGGCCAGGTGACGAACACTGAAGCTTTCTTT
many	TRBD1	14	TRBJ2-7	TRBV7-2	CASSGPGTGNEQYF	TGTGCCAGCAGCGGGCCCGGGACAGGGAACGAGCAGTACTTC
many	-	14	TRBJ2-1	TRBV12-3/TRBV12-4	CASSLSVQYNEQFF	TGTGCCAGCAGTTTATCGGTACAGTACAATGAGCAGTTCTTC
many	-	12	TRBJ1-1	TRBV12-3/TRBV12-4	CASRVMNTEAFF	TGTGCCAGCAGGGTTATGAACACTGAAGCTTTCTTT
few	TRBD2	19	TRBJ2-1	TRBV6-1	CASMIGLAGGPGSYNEQFF	TGTGCCAGCATGATAGGACTAGCGGGAGGGCCGGGATCCTACAATGAGCAGTTCTTC
many	-	15	TRBJ2-1	TRBV7-9	CASSHRDPSYNEQFF	TGTGCCAGCAGCCACCGGGACCCCTCCTACAATGAGCAGTTCTTC
many	-	14	TRBJ2-3	TRBV6-1	CASGQRVGTDTQYF	TGTGCCAGCGGACAGAGGGTAGGCACAGATACGCAGTATTTT
many	-	15	TRBJ2-2	TRBV20-1	CSARGARIHTGELFF	TGCAGTGCTAGGGGGGCTAGAATCCACACCGGGGAGCTGTTTTTT
many	-	15	TRBJ2-3	TRBV7-2	CASSFWDTNTDTQYF	TGTGCCAGCAGCTTTTGGGACACGAACACAGATACGCAGTATTTT
-	-	15	TRBJ2-1	TRBV11-2	CASSRDVSSYNEQFF	TGTGCCAGCAGCCGCGACGTGAGCTCCTACAATGAGCAGTTCTTC
-	-	16	TRBJ1-1	TRBV7-2	CASSPLFSGHNTEAFF	TGTGCCAGCAGCCCACTATTTTCCGGACATAACACTGAAGCTTTCTTT
-	TRBD2	15	TRBJ2-3	TRBV11-2	CASNSLAGGTDTQYF	TGTGCCAGCAATTCCCTAGCGGGAGGCACAGATACGCAGTATTTT
many	-	15	TRBJ2-1	TRBV7-9	CASRPPGHPYNEQFF	TGTGCCAGCAGACCGCCGGGCCACCCCTACAATGAGCAGTTCTTC